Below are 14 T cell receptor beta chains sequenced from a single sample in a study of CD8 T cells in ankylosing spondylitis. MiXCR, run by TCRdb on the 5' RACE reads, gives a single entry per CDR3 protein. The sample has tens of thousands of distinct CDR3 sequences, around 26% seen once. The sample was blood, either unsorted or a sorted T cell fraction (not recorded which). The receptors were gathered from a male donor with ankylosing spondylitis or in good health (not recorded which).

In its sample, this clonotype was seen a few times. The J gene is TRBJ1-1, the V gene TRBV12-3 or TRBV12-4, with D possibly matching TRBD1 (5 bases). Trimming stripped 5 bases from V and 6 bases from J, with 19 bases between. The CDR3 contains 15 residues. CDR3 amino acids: CASSVGELVGAEAFF. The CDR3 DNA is TGTGCCAGCAGTGTGGGGGAGTTGGTGGGGGCTGAAGCTTTCTTT.

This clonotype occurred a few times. The CDR3 DNA reads as TGCAGCGCCTTTACGGTTACCATGAACACTGAAGCTTTCTTT. This sequence encodes CSAFTVTMNTEAFF. The chain joins TRBV29-1 to TRBJ1-1, with D uncertain. V was clipped by 7 bases and J by 0 bases, with 15 bases between them. This CDR3 contains 14 residues. Germline CDR1 reads SQVTM; CDR2 reads ANQGSEA.

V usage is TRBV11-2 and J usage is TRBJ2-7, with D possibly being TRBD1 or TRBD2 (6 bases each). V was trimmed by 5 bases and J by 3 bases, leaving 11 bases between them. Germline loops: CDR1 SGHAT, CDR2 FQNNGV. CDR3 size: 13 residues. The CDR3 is CASSRGDGYEQYF. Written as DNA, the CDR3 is TGTGCCAGCAGCAGGGGGGATGGCTACGAGCAGTACTTC. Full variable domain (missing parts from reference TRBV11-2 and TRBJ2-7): EAGVAQSPRYKIIEKRQSVAFWCNPISGHATLYWYQQILGQGPKLLIQFQNNGVVDDSQLPKDRFSAERLKGVDSTLKIQPAKLEDSAVYLCASSRGDGYEQYFGPGTRLTVT.

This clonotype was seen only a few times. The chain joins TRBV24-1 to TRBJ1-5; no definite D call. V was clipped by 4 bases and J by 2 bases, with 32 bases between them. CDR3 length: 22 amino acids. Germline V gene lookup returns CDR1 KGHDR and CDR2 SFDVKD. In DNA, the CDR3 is TGTGCCACCAGTGAACCCAACCGCACTAGGACGGGAGCTGGGAGGGGCAATCAGCCCCAGCATTTT. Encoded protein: CATSEPNRTRTGAGRGNQPQHF.

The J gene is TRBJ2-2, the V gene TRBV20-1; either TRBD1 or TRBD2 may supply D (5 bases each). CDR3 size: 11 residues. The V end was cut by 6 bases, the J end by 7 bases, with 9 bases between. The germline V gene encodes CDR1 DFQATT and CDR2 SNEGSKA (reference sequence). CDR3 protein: CSATDYGELFF. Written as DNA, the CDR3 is TGCAGTGCGACAGACTACGGGGAGCTGTTTTTT.

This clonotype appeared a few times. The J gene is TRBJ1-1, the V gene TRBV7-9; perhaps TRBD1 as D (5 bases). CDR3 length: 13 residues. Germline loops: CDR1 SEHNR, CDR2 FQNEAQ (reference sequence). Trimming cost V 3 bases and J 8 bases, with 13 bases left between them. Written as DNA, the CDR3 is TGTGCCAGCAGCTTGGCGGGGGTTGGCGAAGCTTTCTTT. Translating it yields CASSLAGVGEAFF.

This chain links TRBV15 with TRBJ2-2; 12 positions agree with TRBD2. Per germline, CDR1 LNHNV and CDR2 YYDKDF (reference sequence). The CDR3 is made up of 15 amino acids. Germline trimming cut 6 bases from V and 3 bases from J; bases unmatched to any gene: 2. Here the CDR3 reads CATSRLAGDTGELFF. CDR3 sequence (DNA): TGTGCCACCAGTCGACTAGCGGGAGACACCGGGGAGCTGTTTTTT.

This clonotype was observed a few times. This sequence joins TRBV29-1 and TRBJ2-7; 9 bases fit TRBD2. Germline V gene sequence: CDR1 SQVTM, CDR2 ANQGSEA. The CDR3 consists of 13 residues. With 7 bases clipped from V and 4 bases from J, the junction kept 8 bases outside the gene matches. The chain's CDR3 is CSANSGSAYEQYF. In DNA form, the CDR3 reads TGCAGCGCTAATAGCGGGAGTGCTTACGAGCAGTACTTC.

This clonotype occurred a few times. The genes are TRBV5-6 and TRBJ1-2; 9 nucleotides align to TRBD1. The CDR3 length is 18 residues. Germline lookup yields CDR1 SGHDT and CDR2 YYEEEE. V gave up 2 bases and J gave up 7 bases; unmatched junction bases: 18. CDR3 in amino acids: CASSFLWGQGPSEGGYTF. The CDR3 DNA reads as TGTGCCAGCAGCTTTCTCTGGGGACAGGGTCCCTCCGAAGGTGGCTACACCTTC.

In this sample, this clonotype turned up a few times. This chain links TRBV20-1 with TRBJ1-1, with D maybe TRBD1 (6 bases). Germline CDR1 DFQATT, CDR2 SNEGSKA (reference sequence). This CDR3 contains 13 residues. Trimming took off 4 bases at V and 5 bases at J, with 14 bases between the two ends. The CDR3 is CSAKLGARTEAFF. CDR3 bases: TGCAGTGCTAAGCTGGGGGCGAGGACTGAAGCTTTCTTT.

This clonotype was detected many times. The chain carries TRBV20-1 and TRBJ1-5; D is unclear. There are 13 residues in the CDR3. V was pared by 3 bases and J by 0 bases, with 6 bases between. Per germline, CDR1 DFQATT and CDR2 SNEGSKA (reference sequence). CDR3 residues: CSASPYSNQPQHF. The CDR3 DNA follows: TGCAGTGCTAGCCCCTATAGCAATCAGCCCCAGCATTTT.

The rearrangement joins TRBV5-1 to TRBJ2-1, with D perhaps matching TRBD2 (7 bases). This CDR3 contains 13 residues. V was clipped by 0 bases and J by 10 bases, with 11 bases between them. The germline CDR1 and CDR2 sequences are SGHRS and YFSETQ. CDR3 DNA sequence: TGCGCCAGCAGCTTGGACCCGGGGGGCGAGCAGTTCTTC. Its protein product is CASSLDPGGEQFF.

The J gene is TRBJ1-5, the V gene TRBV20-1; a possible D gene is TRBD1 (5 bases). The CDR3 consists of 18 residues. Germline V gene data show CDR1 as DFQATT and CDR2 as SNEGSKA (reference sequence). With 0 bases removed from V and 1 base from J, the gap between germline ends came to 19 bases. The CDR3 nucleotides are TGCAGTGCTAGAGATCAGGGCTTCGTCGGGTCAAGCAATCAGCCCCAGCATTTT. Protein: CSARDQGFVGSSNQPQHF.

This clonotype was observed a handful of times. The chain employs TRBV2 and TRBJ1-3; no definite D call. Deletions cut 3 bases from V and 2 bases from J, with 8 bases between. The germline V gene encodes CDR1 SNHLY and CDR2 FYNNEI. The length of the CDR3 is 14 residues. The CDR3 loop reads CASSEGPAGNTIYF. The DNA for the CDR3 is TGTGCCAGCAGTGAGGGTCCGGCTGGAAACACCATATATTTT.